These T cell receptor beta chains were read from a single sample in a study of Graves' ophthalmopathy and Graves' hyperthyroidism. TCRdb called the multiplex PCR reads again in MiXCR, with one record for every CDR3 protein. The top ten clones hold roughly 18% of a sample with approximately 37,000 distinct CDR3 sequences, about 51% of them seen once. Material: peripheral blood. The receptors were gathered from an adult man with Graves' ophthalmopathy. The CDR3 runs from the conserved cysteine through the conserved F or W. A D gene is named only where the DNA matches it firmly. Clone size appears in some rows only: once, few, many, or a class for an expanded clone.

CDR3nt: TGTGCCAGCAGCTCCTGGACAGGGGGCGGGGAGCTGTTTTTT; CDR3aa: CASSSWTGGGELFF; abundance: -; d_gene: TRBD1; v_gene: TRBV7-2; j_gene: TRBJ2-2
CDR3nt: TGTGCCAGCACGGGGGATACGAACACTGAAGCTTTCTTT; CDR3aa: CASTGDTNTEAFF; abundance: -; d_gene: -; v_gene: TRBV2; j_gene: TRBJ1-1
CDR3nt: TGTGCCTGGAGCGCTACTTCAGAGCAGTACTTC; CDR3aa: CAWSATSEQYF; abundance: -; d_gene: -; v_gene: TRBV30; j_gene: TRBJ2-7
CDR3nt: TGTGCCAGCAGCGTAGAGTCAGGGGGCGCCTTCGGGGAGCTGTTTTTT; CDR3aa: CASSVESGGAFGELFF; abundance: -; d_gene: TRBD1; v_gene: TRBV9; j_gene: TRBJ2-2
CDR3nt: TGTGCCAGCAGCGTAAGACACGACAGCAACTATGGCTACACCTTC; CDR3aa: CASSVRHDSNYGYTF; abundance: many; d_gene: -; v_gene: TRBV9; j_gene: TRBJ1-2
CDR3nt: TGTGCCATGACACAGGTCTCCTATGGCTACACCTTC; CDR3aa: CAMTQVSYGYTF; abundance: medium-sized; d_gene: -; v_gene: TRBV10-3; j_gene: TRBJ1-2
CDR3nt: TGCGCCAGCAGTAGAACACTTCAGGCCGAGCAGTACTTC; CDR3aa: CASSRTLQAEQYF; abundance: -; d_gene: -; v_gene: TRBV10-1; j_gene: TRBJ2-7
CDR3nt: TGTGCCAGCAGTCCCGGGACAGGGTCGAACTCTGGGGCCAACGTCCTAACTTTC; CDR3aa: CASSPGTGSNSGANVLTF; abundance: -; d_gene: TRBD1; v_gene: TRBV12-3/TRBV12-4; j_gene: TRBJ2-6
CDR3nt: TGTGCCAGCAGTAACCGCGGGGGGCGTTACCAAGAGACCCAGTACTTC; CDR3aa: CASSNRGGRYQETQYF; abundance: -; d_gene: TRBD2; v_gene: TRBV2; j_gene: TRBJ2-5
CDR3nt: TGCGCCAGCAGCCAAGATGGGCCAGGGGGCTTGGAGACCCAGTACTTC; CDR3aa: CASSQDGPGGLETQYF; abundance: many; d_gene: TRBD1; v_gene: TRBV4-3; j_gene: TRBJ2-5
CDR3nt: TGTGCCAGCAGCTTAGGAGAGGGGGCGAAACGGCACTTC; CDR3aa: CASSLGEGAKRHF; abundance: -; d_gene: TRBD1; v_gene: TRBV7-3; j_gene: TRBJ2-7
CDR3nt: TGTGCCACCAGCACCCCCCGGTCAGGGACACTCAATGAGCAGTTCTTC; CDR3aa: CATSTPRSGTLNEQFF; abundance: medium-sized; d_gene: -; v_gene: TRBV15; j_gene: TRBJ2-1
CDR3nt: TGTGCCAGCAGTCCGGGACTGGTCTACCACGAGCAGTACTTC; CDR3aa: CASSPGLVYHEQYF; abundance: -; d_gene: -; v_gene: TRBV25-1; j_gene: TRBJ2-7
CDR3nt: TGCGCCAGCAGCCCCGGGACAGGGGGCGGTTCTGGGACTGAAGCTTTCTTT; CDR3aa: CASSPGTGGGSGTEAFF; abundance: few; d_gene: TRBD1; v_gene: TRBV4-1; j_gene: TRBJ1-1
CDR3nt: TGTGCCAGCTCACCCCTCCCCGGTAATGAGCAGTTCTTC; CDR3aa: CASSPLPGNEQFF; abundance: -; d_gene: -; v_gene: TRBV18; j_gene: TRBJ2-1
CDR3nt: TGCAGTGCTAGTAACGGGACAGGGACCTACGAGCAGTACTTC; CDR3aa: CSASNGTGTYEQYF; abundance: once; d_gene: TRBD1; v_gene: TRBV20-1; j_gene: TRBJ2-7
CDR3nt: TGTGCCAGTAGTGCTAGCGGGAGGGCAGCACACAATGAGCCCCAGCATTTT; CDR3aa: CASSASGRAAHNEPQHF; abundance: -; d_gene: -; v_gene: TRBV19; j_gene: TRBJ1-5
CDR3nt: TGTGCCAGCAGCGCGTTAACAGATTCACCCCTCCACTTT; CDR3aa: CASSALTDSPLHF; abundance: -; d_gene: -; v_gene: TRBV2; j_gene: TRBJ1-6
CDR3nt: TGTGCCACCAGCAGAGATGTCGGGGATCCCAACTTAGCGGGAGTTTTTGAGCAGTTCTTC; CDR3aa: CATSRDVGDPNLAGVFEQFF; abundance: -; d_gene: TRBD2; v_gene: TRBV15; j_gene: TRBJ2-1
CDR3nt: TGTGCCAGCAGCTTGGGGGGTCAGCTTTACAATGAGCAGTTCTTC; CDR3aa: CASSLGGQLYNEQFF; abundance: many; d_gene: -; v_gene: TRBV5-4; j_gene: TRBJ2-1
CDR3nt: TGTGCCAGCAGCGCGGGACTAGCGGGAGGCCGCTCCTACAATGAGCAGTTCTTC; CDR3aa: CASSAGLAGGRSYNEQFF; abundance: -; d_gene: TRBD2; v_gene: TRBV11-1; j_gene: TRBJ2-1
CDR3nt: TGTGCCAGCAGTAGGGGTGGCAATCAGCCCCAGCATTTT; CDR3aa: CASSRGGNQPQHF; abundance: -; d_gene: -; v_gene: TRBV2; j_gene: TRBJ1-5
CDR3nt: TGCGCCAGCAGCCAAGAGGGGAGGGGCTCGGCGGCGCAGTATTTT; CDR3aa: CASSQEGRGSAAQYF; abundance: -; d_gene: TRBD2; v_gene: TRBV4-3; j_gene: TRBJ2-3
CDR3nt: TGTGCCAGCAGCCAGAGTAGCGGGGGGGCTAATGAGCAGTTCTTC; CDR3aa: CASSQSSGGANEQFF; abundance: many; d_gene: TRBD2; v_gene: TRBV4-2; j_gene: TRBJ2-1
CDR3nt: TGTGCCAGTAGTGCGGGACAGACCAAAGTATATGGCTACACCTTC; CDR3aa: CASSAGQTKVYGYTF; abundance: few; d_gene: TRBD1; v_gene: TRBV19; j_gene: TRBJ1-2
CDR3nt: TGTGCCAGCAGTCCTCGGACAGTTAGCAATCAGCCCCAGCATTTT; CDR3aa: CASSPRTVSNQPQHF; abundance: many; d_gene: -; v_gene: TRBV6-1; j_gene: TRBJ1-5
CDR3nt: TGTGCCAGTAGTATCCAAGGGAACCAAGAGACCCAGTACTTC; CDR3aa: CASSIQGNQETQYF; abundance: -; d_gene: -; v_gene: TRBV19; j_gene: TRBJ2-5
CDR3nt: TGTGCCCCCTCGGACAGGGGGCAGGGGACCCAGTACTTC; CDR3aa: CAPSDRGQGTQYF; abundance: -; d_gene: TRBD1; v_gene: TRBV24-1; j_gene: TRBJ2-5
CDR3nt: TGCGCCAGCAGCCAACGATCAGGACTCCTCTATGGCTACACCTTC; CDR3aa: CASSQRSGLLYGYTF; abundance: many; d_gene: -; v_gene: TRBV4-3; j_gene: TRBJ1-2
CDR3nt: TGCGCCAGCAGCTTGTTCAGGGGGACCTACGAGCAGTACTTC; CDR3aa: CASSLFRGTYEQYF; abundance: many; d_gene: TRBD1; v_gene: TRBV5-1; j_gene: TRBJ2-7
CDR3nt: TGTGCCACCAGCAGAGATCTCGGGGGAAACCTGGGACAGCAGTACTTC; CDR3aa: CATSRDLGGNLGQQYF; abundance: once; d_gene: -; v_gene: TRBV15; j_gene: TRBJ2-7
CDR3nt: TGCGCCAGCAGTGAGGGCAGGGTGAACACTGAAGCTTTCTTT; CDR3aa: CASSEGRVNTEAFF; abundance: many; d_gene: -; v_gene: TRBV10-1; j_gene: TRBJ1-1
CDR3nt: TGTGCCAGCAGCGTGGGACTAGCTCACAATGAGCAGTTCTTC; CDR3aa: CASSVGLAHNEQFF; abundance: many; d_gene: TRBD2; v_gene: TRBV9; j_gene: TRBJ2-1
CDR3nt: TGTGCTAGTGCCTTTGGGGGGGAGACCCAGTACTTC; CDR3aa: CASAFGGETQYF; abundance: many; d_gene: -; v_gene: TRBV12-5; j_gene: TRBJ2-5
CDR3nt: TGCAGTGCTCCGACTAGCGGGAGGGGTGAGCAGTTCTTC; CDR3aa: CSAPTSGRGEQFF; abundance: many; d_gene: TRBD2; v_gene: TRBV20-1; j_gene: TRBJ2-1
CDR3nt: TGTGCCAGTACTGGGGGCAGGATCTACGAGCAGTACTTC; CDR3aa: CASTGGRIYEQYF; abundance: -; d_gene: -; v_gene: TRBV28; j_gene: TRBJ2-7
CDR3nt: TGTGCCAGCAGTCAATTCGGGAGTACGGGAAACACTGAAGCTTTCTTT; CDR3aa: CASSQFGSTGNTEAFF; abundance: many; d_gene: -; v_gene: TRBV7-2; j_gene: TRBJ1-1
CDR3nt: TGTGCCAGCGCTATTTCCTTAGCGGGGGGGTTCAATGAGCAGTTCTTC; CDR3aa: CASAISLAGGFNEQFF; abundance: -; d_gene: TRBD2; v_gene: TRBV25-1; j_gene: TRBJ2-1
CDR3nt: TGCGCCAGCAGCTTGGCCAAGGGGACTAGCTTGACTTTC; CDR3aa: CASSLAKGTSLTF; abundance: -; d_gene: TRBD2; v_gene: TRBV5-1; j_gene: TRBJ2-6
CDR3nt: TGTGCCACCAGCAGAGATGTCGGGGATCCCAACTTAGCGGGAGCTGACTACAATGAGCAGTTCTTC; CDR3aa: CATSRDVGDPNLAGADYNEQFF; abundance: -; d_gene: TRBD2; v_gene: TRBV15; j_gene: TRBJ2-1
CDR3nt: TGCAGCGTGGGGGGACAGGGCCGTTACGAGCAGTACTTC; CDR3aa: CSVGGQGRYEQYF; abundance: medium-sized; d_gene: TRBD1; v_gene: TRBV29-1; j_gene: TRBJ2-7
CDR3nt: TGTGCCAGTAGTACCCCCGGGACAGGGGGCAACATTCAGTACTTC; CDR3aa: CASSTPGTGGNIQYF; abundance: many; d_gene: TRBD1; v_gene: TRBV19; j_gene: TRBJ2-4
CDR3nt: TGTGCCAGTACTGTCCCCCTGACCGGGGAGCTGTTTTTT; CDR3aa: CASTVPLTGELFF; abundance: many; d_gene: -; v_gene: TRBV19; j_gene: TRBJ2-2
CDR3nt: TGTGCCAGTAGTATGAGTTCGCCATTCAATCAGCCCCAGCATTTT; CDR3aa: CASSMSSPFNQPQHF; abundance: -; d_gene: -; v_gene: TRBV19; j_gene: TRBJ1-5
CDR3nt: TGTGCCAGCAGCCAGTCGAGGGGCAATGAGCAGTTCTTC; CDR3aa: CASSQSRGNEQFF; abundance: -; d_gene: -; v_gene: TRBV7-2; j_gene: TRBJ2-1
CDR3nt: TGCAGCGTGGGACGGAATGAAAAACTGTTTTTT; CDR3aa: CSVGRNEKLFF; abundance: -; d_gene: -; v_gene: TRBV29-1; j_gene: TRBJ1-4
CDR3nt: TGTGCCAGCAGCTTGGAAGGGACAGATACGCAGTATTTT; CDR3aa: CASSLEGTDTQYF; abundance: -; d_gene: -; v_gene: TRBV5-5; j_gene: TRBJ2-3
CDR3nt: TGTGCCAGCTCCTCAGGGTGGGGGGCGAACACCGGGGAGCTGTTTTTT; CDR3aa: CASSSGWGANTGELFF; abundance: -; d_gene: -; v_gene: TRBV9; j_gene: TRBJ2-2
CDR3nt: TGCAGTGCTAGAGATCGAGGACTAGCGGGTAGGGAGCAGTACTTC; CDR3aa: CSARDRGLAGREQYF; abundance: many; d_gene: TRBD2; v_gene: TRBV20-1; j_gene: TRBJ2-7
CDR3nt: TGTGCCAGCAGGGATACAGGGGGTGGCAACATTCAGTACTTC; CDR3aa: CASRDTGGGNIQYF; abundance: many; d_gene: TRBD1; v_gene: TRBV2; j_gene: TRBJ2-4